This T cell receptor beta chain originates from a study of T cells in Graves' hyperthyroidism and ophthalmopathy. In the study overall: Upon initial diagnosis and before any treatment, peripheral blood was collected.

Amplification targeted TCR beta CDR3 regions from RNA transcripts. HTBI primers were used for first-round RT-PCR of the TCR CDR3. TCRdb independently ran MiXCR on the multiplex PCR reads; one entry per CDR3 protein. The sample has hundreds of thousands of distinct CDR3 sequences, roughly an eighth seen once. The V gene lost 1 base and the J gene lost 11 bases, with 11 bases spanning the gap. Germline assignment: CDR1 DFQATT and CDR2 SNEGSKA (reference sequence). The CDR3 has 11 amino acids. Comments on this clonotype: Its antigen remains unidentified.

Study-level results: Blood samples included most of the expanded thyroid clonotypes exceeding 0.001.

Inclusion characteristics of ophthalmopathy patients comprised a Clinical Activity Score of at least 3, a NOSPECS grade of at least 4, and duration under 3 months. The PBMCs were sourced from fresh peripheral blood (around 9.3 ml). This chain uses TRBV20-1 with TRBJ1-1; D perhaps matches TRBD1 (5 bases). The sequence was obtained from a woman aged 40-49 years with Graves' ophthalmopathy. The source material was blood. DNA for the CDR3: TGCAGTGCTAGAGTTAGGGAGGGGGCTTTCTTT. Translating gives CSARVREGAFF.